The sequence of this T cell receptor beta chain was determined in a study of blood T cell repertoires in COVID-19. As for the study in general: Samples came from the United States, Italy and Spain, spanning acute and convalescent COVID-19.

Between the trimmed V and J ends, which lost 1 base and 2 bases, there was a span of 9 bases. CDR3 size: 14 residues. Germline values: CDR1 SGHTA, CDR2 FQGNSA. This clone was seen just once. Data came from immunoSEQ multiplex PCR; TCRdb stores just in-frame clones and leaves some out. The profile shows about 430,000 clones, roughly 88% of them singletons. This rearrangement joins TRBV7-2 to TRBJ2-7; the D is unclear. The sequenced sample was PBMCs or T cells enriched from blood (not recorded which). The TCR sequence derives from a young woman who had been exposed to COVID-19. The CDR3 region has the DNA TGTGCCAGCAGCTTAGGGCTCGGAGCCTACGAGCAGTACTTC. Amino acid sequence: CASSLGLGAYEQYF.